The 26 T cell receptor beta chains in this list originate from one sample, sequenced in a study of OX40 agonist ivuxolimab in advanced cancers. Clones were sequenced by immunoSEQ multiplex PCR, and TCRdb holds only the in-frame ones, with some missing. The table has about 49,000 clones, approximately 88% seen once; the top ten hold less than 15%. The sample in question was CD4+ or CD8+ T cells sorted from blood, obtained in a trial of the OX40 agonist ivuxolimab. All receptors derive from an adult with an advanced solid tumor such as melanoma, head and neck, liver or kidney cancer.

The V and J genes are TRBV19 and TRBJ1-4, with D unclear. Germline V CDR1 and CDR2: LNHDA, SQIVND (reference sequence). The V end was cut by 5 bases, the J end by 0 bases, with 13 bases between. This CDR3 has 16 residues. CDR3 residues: CASSDPGFATNEKLFF. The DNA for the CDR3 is TGTGCCAGTAGTGACCCAGGATTTGCAACTAATGAAAAACTGTTTTTT.

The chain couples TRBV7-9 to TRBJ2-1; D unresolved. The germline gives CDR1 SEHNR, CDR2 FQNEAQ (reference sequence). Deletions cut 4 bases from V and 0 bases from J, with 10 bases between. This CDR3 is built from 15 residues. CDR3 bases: TGTGCCAGCAGCTCGACTTCCCTCTCCTACAATGAGCAGTTCTTC. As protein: CASSSTSLSYNEQFF.

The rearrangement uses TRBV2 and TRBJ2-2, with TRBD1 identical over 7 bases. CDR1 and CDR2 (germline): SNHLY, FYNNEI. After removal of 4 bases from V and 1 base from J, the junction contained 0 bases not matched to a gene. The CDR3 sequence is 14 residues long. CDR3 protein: CASSGTGNTGELFF. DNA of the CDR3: TGTGCCAGCAGTGGGACAGGGAACACCGGGGAGCTGTTTTTT.

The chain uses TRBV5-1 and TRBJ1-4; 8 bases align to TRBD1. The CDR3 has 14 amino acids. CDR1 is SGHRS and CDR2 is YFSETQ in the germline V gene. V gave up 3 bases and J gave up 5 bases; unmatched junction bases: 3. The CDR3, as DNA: TGCGCCAGCAGCTGGGGACAGGACAATGAAAAACTGTTTTTT. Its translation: CASSWGQDNEKLFF.

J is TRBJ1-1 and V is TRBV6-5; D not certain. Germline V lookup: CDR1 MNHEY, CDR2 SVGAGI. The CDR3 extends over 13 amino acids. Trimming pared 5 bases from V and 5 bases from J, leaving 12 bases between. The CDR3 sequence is CASSEVWGTEAFF. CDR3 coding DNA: TGTGCCAGCAGTGAAGTGTGGGGAACTGAAGCTTTCTTT.

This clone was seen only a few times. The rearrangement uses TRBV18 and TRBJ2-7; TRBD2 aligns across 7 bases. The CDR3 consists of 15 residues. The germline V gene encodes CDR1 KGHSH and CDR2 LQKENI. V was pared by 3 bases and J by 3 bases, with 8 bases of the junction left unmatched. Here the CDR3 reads CASSPGGTNYYEQYF. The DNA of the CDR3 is TGTGCCAGCTCACCCGGGGGGACTAACTACTACGAGCAGTACTTC. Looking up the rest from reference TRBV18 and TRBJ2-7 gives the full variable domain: NAGVMQNPRHLVRRRGQEARLRCSPMKGHSHVYWYRQLPEEGLKFMVYLQKENIIDESGMPKERFSAEFPKEGPSILRIQQVVRGDSAAYFCASSPGGTNYYEQYFGPGTRLTVT.

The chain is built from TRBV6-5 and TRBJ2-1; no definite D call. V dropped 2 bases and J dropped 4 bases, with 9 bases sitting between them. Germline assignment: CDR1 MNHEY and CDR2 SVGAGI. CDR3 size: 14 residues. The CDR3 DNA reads TGTGCCAGCAGTTACGGGAAGGCTTACAATGAGCAGTTCTTC. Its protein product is CASSYGKAYNEQFF.

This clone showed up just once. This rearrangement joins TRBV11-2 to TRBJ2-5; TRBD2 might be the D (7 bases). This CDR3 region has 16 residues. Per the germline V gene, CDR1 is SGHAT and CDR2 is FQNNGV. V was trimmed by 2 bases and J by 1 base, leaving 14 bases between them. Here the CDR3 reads CASSLSRGGVQETQYF. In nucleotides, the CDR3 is TGTGCCAGCAGCTTATCTCGAGGGGGGGTCCAAGAGACCCAGTACTTC.

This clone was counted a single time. CDR3: CASSWALLDEQYF. Here the CDR3 DNA reads TGTGCCAGCAGCTGGGCCCTCTTGGACGAGCAGTACTTC. The chain uses TRBV11-2 and TRBJ2-7, with unresolved D. The CDR3 runs to 13 residues. Germline V gene lookup returns CDR1 SGHAT and CDR2 FQNNGV. V gave up 4 bases and J gave up 5 bases, with 12 bases separating them.

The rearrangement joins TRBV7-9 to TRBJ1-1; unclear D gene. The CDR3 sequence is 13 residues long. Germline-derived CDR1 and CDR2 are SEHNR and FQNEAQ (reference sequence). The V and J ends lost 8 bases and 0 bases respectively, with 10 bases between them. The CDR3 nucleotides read TGTGCCAGCCTGAAAATACTGAACACTGAAGCTTTCTTT. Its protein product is CASLKILNTEAFF. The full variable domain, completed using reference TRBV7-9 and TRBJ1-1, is DTGVSQNPRHKITKRGQNVTFRCDPISEHNRLYWYRQTLGQGPEFLTYFQNEAQLEKSRLLSDRFSAERPKGSFSTLEIQRTEQGDSAMYLCASLKILNTEAFFGQGTRLTVV.

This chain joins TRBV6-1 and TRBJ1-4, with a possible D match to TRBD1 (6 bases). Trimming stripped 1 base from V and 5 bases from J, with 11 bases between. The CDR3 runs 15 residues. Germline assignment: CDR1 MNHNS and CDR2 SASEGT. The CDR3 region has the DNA TGTGCCAGCAGTGAAGGCGGGGGGCCCAATGAAAAACTGTTTTTT. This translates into CASSEGGGPNEKLFF.

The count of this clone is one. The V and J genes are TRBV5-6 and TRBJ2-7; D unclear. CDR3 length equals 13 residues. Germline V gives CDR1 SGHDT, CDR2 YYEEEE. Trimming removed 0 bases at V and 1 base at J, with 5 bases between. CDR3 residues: CASSLVGSYEQYF. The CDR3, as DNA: TGTGCCAGCAGCTTGGTCGGATCCTACGAGCAGTACTTC. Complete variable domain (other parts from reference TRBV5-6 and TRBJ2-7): DAGVTQSPTHLIKTRGQQVTLRCSPKSGHDTVSWYQQALGQGPQFIFQYYEEEERQRGNFPDRFSGHQFPNYSSELNVNALLLGDSALYLCASSLVGSYEQYFGPGTRLTVT.

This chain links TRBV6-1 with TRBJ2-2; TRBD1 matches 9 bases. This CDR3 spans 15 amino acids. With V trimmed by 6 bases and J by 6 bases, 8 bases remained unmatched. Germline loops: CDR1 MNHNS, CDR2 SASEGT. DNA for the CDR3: TGTGCCAGCAGGGACAGGGGAATTAGGGCCGGGGAGCTGTTTTTT. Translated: CASRDRGIRAGELFF.

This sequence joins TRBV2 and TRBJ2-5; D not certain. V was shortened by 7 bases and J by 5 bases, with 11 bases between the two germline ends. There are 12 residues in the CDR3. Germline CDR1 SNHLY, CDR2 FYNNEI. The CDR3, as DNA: TGTGCCAGCACAAGGGTACGGGAGACCCAGTACTTC. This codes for CASTRVRETQYF.

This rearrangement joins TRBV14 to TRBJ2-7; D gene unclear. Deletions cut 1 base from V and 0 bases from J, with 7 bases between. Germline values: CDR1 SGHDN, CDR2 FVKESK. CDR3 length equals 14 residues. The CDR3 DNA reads TGTGCCAGCAGCCAAGGAGGTCACTCCTACGAGCAGTACTTC. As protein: CASSQGGHSYEQYF.

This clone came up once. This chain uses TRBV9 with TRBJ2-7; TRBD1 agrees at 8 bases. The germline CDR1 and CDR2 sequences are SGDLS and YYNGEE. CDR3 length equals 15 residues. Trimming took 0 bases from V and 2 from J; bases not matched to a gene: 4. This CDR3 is CASSVAPGGPYEQYF. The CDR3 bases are TGTGCCAGCAGCGTAGCCCCAGGGGGCCCCTACGAGCAGTACTTC.

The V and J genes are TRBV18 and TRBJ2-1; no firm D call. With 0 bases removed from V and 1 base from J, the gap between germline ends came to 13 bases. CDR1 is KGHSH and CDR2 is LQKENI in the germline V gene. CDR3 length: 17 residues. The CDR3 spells CASSPPGRNFSYNEQFF. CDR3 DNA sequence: TGTGCCAGCTCACCACCAGGTCGGAACTTTTCCTACAATGAGCAGTTCTTC.

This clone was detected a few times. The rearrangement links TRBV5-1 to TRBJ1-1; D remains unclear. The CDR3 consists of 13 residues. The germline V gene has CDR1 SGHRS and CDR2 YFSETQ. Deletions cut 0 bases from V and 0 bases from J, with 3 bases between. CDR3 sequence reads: CASSLGMNTEAFF. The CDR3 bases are TGCGCCAGCAGCTTGGGTATGAACACTGAAGCTTTCTTT.

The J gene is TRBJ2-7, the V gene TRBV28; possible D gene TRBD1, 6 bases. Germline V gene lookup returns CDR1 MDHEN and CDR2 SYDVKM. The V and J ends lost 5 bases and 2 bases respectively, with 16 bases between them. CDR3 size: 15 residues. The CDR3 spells CASSPDSPPTYEQYF. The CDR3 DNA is TGTGCCAGCAGTCCGGACAGTCCCCCCACCTACGAGCAGTACTTC.

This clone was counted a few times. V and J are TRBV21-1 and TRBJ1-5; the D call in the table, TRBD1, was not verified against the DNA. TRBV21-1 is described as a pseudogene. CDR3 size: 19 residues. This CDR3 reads CASSKEAGGPAISSQPQHF. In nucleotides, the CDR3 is TGTGCCAGCAGCAAAGAGGCAGGGGGTCCCGCAATCAGCAGTCAGCCCCAGCATTTT.

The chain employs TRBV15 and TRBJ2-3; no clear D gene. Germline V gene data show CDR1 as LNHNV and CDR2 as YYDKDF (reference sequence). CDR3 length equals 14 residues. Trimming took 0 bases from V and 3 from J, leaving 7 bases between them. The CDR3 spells CATSRDLRTDTQYF. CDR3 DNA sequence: TGTGCCACCAGCAGAGATTTGAGGACAGATACGCAGTATTTT.

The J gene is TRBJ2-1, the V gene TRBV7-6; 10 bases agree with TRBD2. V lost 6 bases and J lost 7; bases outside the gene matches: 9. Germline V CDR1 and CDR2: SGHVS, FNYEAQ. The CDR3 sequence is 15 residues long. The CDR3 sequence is CASSSIAGGVNEQFF. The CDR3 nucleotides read TGTGCCAGCAGTTCGATAGCGGGAGGAGTGAATGAGCAGTTCTTC.

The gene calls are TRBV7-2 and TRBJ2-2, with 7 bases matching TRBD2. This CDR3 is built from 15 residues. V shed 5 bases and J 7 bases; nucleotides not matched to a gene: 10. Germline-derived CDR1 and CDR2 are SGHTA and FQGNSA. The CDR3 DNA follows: TGTGCCAGCAGCCCCCGGCGGGAGACGGGCGGGGAGCTGTTTTTT. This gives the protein CASSPRRETGGELFF.

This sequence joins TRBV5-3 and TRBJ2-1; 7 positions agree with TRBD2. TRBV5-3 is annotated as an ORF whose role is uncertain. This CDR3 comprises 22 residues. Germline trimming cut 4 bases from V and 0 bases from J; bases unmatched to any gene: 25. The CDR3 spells CARSPGMGGGGSIPSSYNEQFF. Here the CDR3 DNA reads TGTGCCAGAAGCCCCGGAATGGGCGGGGGAGGGTCAATACCAAGCTCCTACAATGAGCAGTTCTTC.

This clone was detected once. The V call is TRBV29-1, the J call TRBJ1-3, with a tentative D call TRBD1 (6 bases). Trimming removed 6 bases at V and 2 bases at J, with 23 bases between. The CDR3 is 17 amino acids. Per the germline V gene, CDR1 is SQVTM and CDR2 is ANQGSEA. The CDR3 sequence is CSVEQGNFQRTGNTIYF. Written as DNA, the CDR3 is TGCAGCGTCGAACAGGGAAACTTCCAACGTACTGGAAACACCATATATTTT.

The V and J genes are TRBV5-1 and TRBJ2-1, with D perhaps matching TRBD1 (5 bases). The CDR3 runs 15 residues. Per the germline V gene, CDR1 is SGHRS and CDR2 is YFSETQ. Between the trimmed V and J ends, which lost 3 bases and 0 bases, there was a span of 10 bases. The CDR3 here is CASSSDSRSYNEQFF. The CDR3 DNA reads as TGCGCCAGCAGCTCCGACAGCCGCTCCTACAATGAGCAGTTCTTC.